This T cell receptor (beta chain) was retrieved from a study of T cell changes during pregnancy in multiple sclerosis. Germline loops: CDR1 LNHDA, CDR2 SQIVND (reference sequence). The CDR3 is 15 amino acids. V trimming: 7 bases; J trimming: 6 bases; junction bases outside the gene matches: 9. Measured with immunoSEQ multiplex PCR; TCRdb has only the in-frame clones, and not every one. Of around 58,000 clones in the sample, under 95% were seen once. The specimen was CD4+ T cells from peripheral blood mononuclear cells, collected after pregnancy. The receptor was isolated from a female donor in good health, enrolled as a control in a pregnancy study. The chain combines TRBV19 with TRBJ1-6, with TRBD1 matching over 7 bases. This CDR3 is CASIDRASVNSPLHF. CDR3 bases: TGTGCCAGTATCGACAGGGCCTCTGTTAATTCACCCCTCCACTTT.